Following are 15 T cell receptor beta chains from one sample sequenced in a study of CD8+ T cells in alopecia areata. Noted treatment: oral pan-JAK inhibitor, 5-10 mg twice daily. Extracted RNA was reverse transcribed, and the resulting cDNA served as sequencing template. Libraries were prepared by immunoSEQ multiplex PCR; TCRdb keeps only in-frame clonotypes and omits some of them. The sample contains fewer than 250,000 clones, about 40% of which appear only once. Sequenced here: CD4+ T cells sorted from blood, sampled at approximately week 36, from a patient treated with tofacitinib. The receptors come from a human donor with alopecia areata.

This clone was found a few times. J is TRBJ1-3 and V is TRBV15; unclear D gene. Germline V gene data show CDR1 as LNHNV and CDR2 as YYDKDF (reference sequence). Trimming took 0 bases from V and 0 from J, leaving 6 bases between them. The CDR3 totals 15 residues. CDR3 coding DNA: TGTGCCACCAGCAGAGATCGGGACTCTGGAAACACCATATATTTT. Protein product: CATSRDRDSGNTIYF. The full variable domain, completed using reference TRBV15 and TRBJ1-3, is DAMVIQNPRYQVTQFGKPVTLSCSQTLNHNVMYWYQQKSSQAPKLLFHYYDKDFNNEADTPDNFQSRRPNTSFCFLDIRSPGLGDTAMYLCATSRDRDSGNTIYFGEGSWLTVV.

In its sample, this clone was seen a few times. The chain uses TRBV29-1 and TRBJ2-1; 7 positions match TRBD2. The CDR3 totals 14 residues. The J segment lost 1 base and the V segment lost 7 bases, leaving 7 bases of the junction unmatched. CDR1 is SQVTM, CDR2 ANQGSEA, per germline. The CDR3 DNA reads as TGCAGCGGCATCCGGGACTATTCCTACAATGAGCAGTTCTTC. This gives the protein CSGIRDYSYNEQFF.

Turning to this clone: With a much larger clone just one base away, this may be a read error. The chain joins TRBV6-6 to TRBJ2-3; a weak D match, TRBD1 (5 bases). The CDR3 length is 14 residues. Per germline, CDR1 MNHNY and CDR2 SVGAGI (reference sequence). As DNA, the CDR3 is TGTGCCAACAGTTACTTGCAGGGAAGGGATACGCAGTATTTT. Residues: CANSYLQGRDTQYF.

The chain combines TRBV14 with TRBJ2-4, with a tentative D call TRBD2 (7 bases). V dropped 4 bases and J dropped 8 bases, with 15 bases sitting between them. The germline CDR1 and CDR2 sequences are SGHDN and FVKESK. This CDR3 is 14 amino acids long. CDR3 in amino acids: CASSRRLAGDIQYF. CDR3 coding DNA: TGTGCCAGCAGCCGGAGACTAGCAGGGGACATTCAGTACTTC.

CDR3 bases: TGTGCCAGCAGCTTGATTGGCGGGAGATCAGATACGCAGTATTTT. This codes for CASSLIGGRSDTQYF. This chain uses TRBV5-6 with TRBJ2-3, with 7 bases matching TRBD2. CDR1 is SGHDT and CDR2 is YYEEEE in the germline V gene. J was trimmed by 4 bases and V by 1 base; bases with no gene match: 6. The CDR3 length is 15 residues.

There are a few counts of this clone. The rearrangement uses TRBV7-9 and TRBJ2-5; D gene unclear. CDR1 and CDR2 from the germline V gene are SEHNR and FQNEAQ (reference sequence). This CDR3 region has 11 residues. Deletions cut 4 bases from V and 4 bases from J, with 4 bases between. CDR3 in amino acids: CASSSIETQYF. The CDR3 nucleotides read TGTGCCAGCAGCTCTATAGAGACCCAGTACTTC.

In its sample, this clone was seen a few times. The rearrangement joins TRBV7-9 to TRBJ2-3, with a possible D match to TRBD2 (5 bases). Per germline, CDR1 SEHNR and CDR2 FQNEAQ (reference sequence). V lost 8 bases and J lost 4, with 7 bases in between. This CDR3 has 11 amino acids. Here the CDR3 reads CASAEADTQYF. The CDR3 region has the DNA TGTGCCAGCGCGGAGGCAGATACGCAGTATTTT.

The chain couples TRBV7-2 to TRBJ2-5; unclear D gene. The V gene lost 2 bases and the J gene lost 4 bases, with 8 bases spanning the gap. This CDR3 contains 13 residues. The germline CDR1 and CDR2 sequences are SGHTA and FQGNSA. CDR3 bases: TGTGCCAGCAGCTTATTATTAGGAGAGACCCAGTACTTC. Its translation: CASSLLLGETQYF.

V and J are TRBV7-2 and TRBJ2-7; 9 bases are a match to TRBD1. The CDR3 contains 14 residues. Germline loops: CDR1 SGHTA, CDR2 FQGNSA. V trimming: 1 base; J trimming: 6 bases; junction bases outside the gene matches: 4. The CDR3 protein is CASSLDTGGREQYF. The CDR3 region has the DNA TGTGCCAGCAGCTTAGATACAGGGGGCCGCGAGCAGTACTTC.

This clone was counted only a few times. The gene calls are TRBV29-1 and TRBJ2-7, with 12 nucleotides matching TRBD2. Germline assignment: CDR1 SQVTM and CDR2 ANQGSEA. The CDR3 runs to 14 residues. V shed 6 bases, J shed 5 bases, and the junction held 8 bases outside the gene matches. CDR3: CSVARLAGADEQYF. The CDR3, as DNA: TGCAGCGTGGCCCGACTAGCGGGAGCGGACGAGCAGTACTTC.

This clone was seen a few times. The rearrangement uses TRBV18 and TRBJ2-5; D is perhaps TRBD2 (5 bases). The ends were cut back, 3 bases at V and 5 bases at J, with 10 bases in the middle. This CDR3 has 13 amino acids. Germline V gives CDR1 KGHSH, CDR2 LQKENI. The CDR3 DNA sequence: TGTGCCAGCTCACCTATGGCTAGCGAGACCCAGTACTTC. It specifies CASSPMASETQYF.

CDR3 loop: CASSSPFGGPSNYEQYF. CDR3 sequence (DNA): TGTGCCAGCAGCTCACCATTTGGGGGCCCTAGCAACTACGAGCAGTACTTC. The gene calls are TRBV7-9 and TRBJ2-7; the D gene is possibly TRBD1 (6 bases). This CDR3 comprises 17 residues. Germline V CDR1 and CDR2: SEHNR, FQNEAQ (reference sequence). V was trimmed by 4 bases and J by 3 bases, leaving 22 bases between them.

The chain recombines TRBV15 with TRBJ2-2; tentatively, D is TRBD2 (5 bases). The CDR3 length is 15 residues. The germline V gene encodes CDR1 LNHNV and CDR2 YYDKDF (reference sequence). Deletions cut 0 bases from V and 5 bases from J, with 10 bases between. The CDR3 sequence: CATSRDKGVTGELFF. The CDR3 bases are TGTGCCACCAGCAGAGATAAGGGAGTTACCGGGGAGCTGTTTTTT.

CDR3 coding DNA: TGCGCCAGCAGCGGCGGGACTAGCGGGACGAGTGAGCAGTTCTTC. Translated, it gives CASSGGTSGTSEQFF. V and J are TRBV5-1 and TRBJ2-1; TRBD2 aligns across 13 bases. Germline lookup yields CDR1 SGHRS and CDR2 YFSETQ. V was clipped by 4 bases and J by 9 bases; unmatched bases: 7. The CDR3 is 15 residues long.

This clone appeared a single time. The rearrangement uses TRBV6-5 and TRBJ1-2; D may be TRBD1 (6 bases). Germline loops: CDR1 MNHEY, CDR2 SVGAGI. V lost 5 bases, J lost 4 bases, and 14 bases lay in between. This CDR3 contains 14 residues. The DNA of the CDR3 is TGTGCCAGCAGTACGGGGGGGGGCACCTATGGCTACACCTTC. It encodes CASSTGGGTYGYTF.